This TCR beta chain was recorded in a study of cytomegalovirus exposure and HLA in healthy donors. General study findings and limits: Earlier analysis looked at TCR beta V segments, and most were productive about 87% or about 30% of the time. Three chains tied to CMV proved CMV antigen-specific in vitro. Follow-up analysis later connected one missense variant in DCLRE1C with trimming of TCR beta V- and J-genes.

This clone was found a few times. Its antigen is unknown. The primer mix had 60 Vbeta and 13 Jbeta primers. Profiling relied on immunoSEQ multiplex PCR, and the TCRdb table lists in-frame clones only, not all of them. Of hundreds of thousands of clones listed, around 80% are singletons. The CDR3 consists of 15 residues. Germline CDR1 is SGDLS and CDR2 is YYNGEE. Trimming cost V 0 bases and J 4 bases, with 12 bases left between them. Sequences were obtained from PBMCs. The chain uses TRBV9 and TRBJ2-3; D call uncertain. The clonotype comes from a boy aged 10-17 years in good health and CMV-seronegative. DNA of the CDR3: TGTGCCAGCAGCGTAGCTAGTTCACACTCAGATACGCAGTATTTT. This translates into CASSVASSHSDTQYF.